This T cell receptor (beta chain) was captured by sequencing in a study of T cells in tuberculosis. J gave up 0 bases and V 4 bases, and 9 bases lay outside the gene matches. The CDR3 has 18 residues. Germline V gene data show CDR1 as LNHDA and CDR2 as SQIVND (reference sequence). Using immunoSEQ multiplex PCR, the repertoire was profiled, and TCRdb retains in-frame clones only, with some absent. The sample holds 20,000 to 25,000 clones; around 97% are singletons and the top ten take 6% to 6.5%. Sequencing was performed on PBMCs. The source of this sequence is a donor aged 10-29 years with latent tuberculosis or without tuberculosis infection. The V gene is TRBV19, the J gene TRBJ2-6, with 7 bases lining up with TRBD1. Here the CDR3 reads CASSTPGQVFSGANVLTF. The CDR3 nucleotides are TGTGCCAGTAGTACCCCAGGACAGGTGTTCTCTGGGGCCAACGTCCTGACTTTC.